This entry features one TCR beta chain sequence. As yet, its antigen is unknown. The conserved phenylalanine or tryptophan normally closing the CDR3 is absent here, so this likely arose from a read error. V lost 0 bases and J lost 3, with 12 bases in between. CDR3 length equals 16 residues. CDR1 is LGHDT, CDR2 YNNKEL, per germline (reference sequence). TCR beta VDJ combinations and CDR3 sequences were profiled from genomic DNA. TCRdb re-derived calls from the reads in MiXCR, one entry per CDR3 protein. In the table there are approximately 45,000 distinct CDR3 sequences, approximately 72% of which are singletons. This record belongs to a study of CD8+CD57+ T cells in acquired aplastic anemia. Study background: Yields of DNA that came from sorted CD4+ and CD8+ cells averaged about 3.4 ug.

Study-wide results and caveats: Found in both controls and patients were fewer than 35 CD8+ CDR3 sequences.

The sample was sorted CD4+, CD8+, or CD8+CD57+ T cells (not recorded which) from PBMCs. The chain links TRBV3-1 to TRBJ2-1; D is unresolved. The receptor was isolated from a human donor in good health, serving as a control. The CDR3 DNA reads as TGTGCCAGCAGCCAAGAGGAGTCTAGTCGCTACAATGAGCAGTTCCTC. It specifies CASSQEESSRYNEQFL.